This TCR beta chain was sequenced during a study of cytomegalovirus exposure and HLA in healthy donors. Study observations and caveats: Earlier analysis found most TCR beta V segments productive about 87% or about 30% of the time. The Asian-associated ancestry cluster reportedly had fewer N-insertions than the approximately 650-donor mean in a later analysis. The later analysis indicated that the majority of CMV-associated TCR beta chains appeared HLA-restricted. Testing in vitro showed a few CMV-associated chains specific for CMV antigens.

V shed 4 bases and J shed 4 bases, with 12 bases lying between them. The CDR3 consists of 14 residues. CDR1 SGHRS and CDR2 YFSETQ come from the germline V gene. This clone has a handful of counts. The target antigen is unknown. PCR primers comprised 60 Vbeta and 13 Jbeta primers. Libraries were prepared by immunoSEQ multiplex PCR; TCRdb keeps only in-frame clonotypes and omits some of them. The sample carries over 95,000 clones, roughly 70% recorded once. The rearrangement uses TRBV5-1 and TRBJ1-5, with a possible D match to TRBD1 (5 bases). This clonotype originated in a woman aged 40-49 years in good health and CMV-seropositive. Sequenced sample: PBMCs. CDR3 loop: CASSPDSPNQPQHF. CDR3 DNA: TGCGCCAGCAGCCCCGACAGCCCGAATCAGCCCCAGCATTTT.